This T cell receptor (beta chain) was recovered during a study of cytomegalovirus exposure and HLA in healthy donors (dated 2017 in TCRdb). Describing the broader study: An earlier analysis of a few hundred of the donors reported under 300 Gb of sequence data and 117 million unique TCR beta sequences obtained from about 180 million T cells. Among a few hundred genotyped donors of the cohort, an average of about 240,000 unique TCR beta nucleotide sequences were sequenced per donor, roughly 20% of them non-productive. In the later analysis, no new phenotypic data were used to find candidate immune exposures; instead, reliance was placed on TCR beta sequences and their occurrence across donors. A separate validation cohort of about 110 different subjects was used in addition to the roughly 640-subject first cohort. All discovery cohort repertoires had been generated on a single sequencing platform. An earlier analysis of approximately 500 of the donors applied high-throughput TCR beta sequencing to assess whether each TCR beta V gene segment acted as functional or pseudogenic. In a later analysis, previously published TCR beta repertoires from more than 500 donors were re-analyzed and high-resolution HLA genotyping was added so that TCR occurrence patterns could be studied. Of the 398 genotyped donors, approximately 80% were placed in the genetic ancestry cluster associated with self-reported Caucasian donors. Using immunosequencing, the study profiled T cell repertoires from 640 or so subjects and related those repertoires to cytomegalovirus serostatus. Donor age, sex, ethnicity and CMV serostatus were compiled together with the repertoire data. Typing coverage differed by locus: A, B, C, DRB1 and DQB1 were typed in roughly 629-630 donors, DQA1 in 522, DPA1 in around 580, and DPB1 in approximately 450. To predict cytomegalovirus infection status, the study combined high-throughput TCR immunosequencing, statistical association of individual TCRs with disease status, and machine learning. Several DR-DQ haplotypes were handled as single units for association and clustering because linkage in the cohort was strong. HLA typing covered class I and class II loci at four-digit resolution. The study aimed to test whether cataloging public T cell receptors could reveal signatures of past pathogen exposure. In a later genetic analysis, genome-wide SNP genotypes for about three fifths of the roughly 670 donors were used, and that subset was treated as a discovery cohort. Roughly 300 gigabases of sequencing data and 78 million or so unique TCR sequences were included in an early release covering about 700 HLA-typed donors. Study-wide findings and limitations: According to a later genetic analysis, donors in an Asian-associated ancestry cluster had fewer N-insertions in productive TCRs than the roughly 700-donor mean. Immune exposure information for the cohort was limited to CMV serostatus. A later analysis found that TCR association rates varied across HLA loci, with DRB1 alleles showing the most associated TCRs and HLA-C alleles the fewest. Several of the top co-occurrence clusters appeared to be linked to parvovirus B19, influenza, CMV and Epstein-Barr virus, according to a later analysis. According to a later analysis, most CMV-associated TCR beta chains appeared to be HLA-restricted, and the HLA associations seemed to be driven largely by CMV exposure. In vitro tests confirmed that three of the cytomegalovirus-associated TCR beta chains recognize cytomegalovirus antigens. The classifier was reported to diagnose cytomegalovirus status with high specificity and sensitivity in both the original cohort and the validation cohort. In a later analysis, 16,951 TCR beta sequences were associated with specific HLA alleles at a false discovery rate of 0.05. A later genetic analysis associated a missense DCLRE1C variant with V-gene and J-gene trimming of TCR beta chains, and an independent cohort replicated the association. Because some donors lacked HLA typing at each locus, the association tests relied only on the typed subset. The study gave a list of 150 to 200 TCR beta chains associated with cytomegalovirus. A later analysis found that HLA-associated TCR beta chains were more clonally expanded and had lower generation probabilities than equally common non-associated chains. Some IMGT-functional V segments, including TRBV6-2 and TRBV6-3, could not be distinguished by the 87-base-pair reads and were therefore excluded. This cohort had only TCR beta chains sequenced, and the lack of alpha or paired-chain data limited which features could be detected. The authors suggested that the approach could potentially be generalized to other disease states and immunological phenotypes. A further reported finding was that TCR beta sequences accurately predicted the HLA-A and HLA-B alleles for most subjects in the first cohort. A cluster of highly shared sequence variants was judged likely to represent a technical artifact of the sequencing pipeline. When HLA alleles, especially DR and DQ, strongly co-occurred, attributing TCR associations to individual alleles was difficult. Roughly uniform sequencing depth across donors was assumed in presence/absence analyses, although this assumption may not hold. Because counts were too low, seventeen rarely observed V segments, including chromosome 9 orphons, were excluded from the earlier analysis of several hundred of the donors. In an earlier analysis of over 550 of the donors, most TCR beta V segments were observed in productive rearrangements about 87% or about 30% of the time, broadly matching IMGT annotations. Correlated functional status among segregating V segments might be attributable to linkage disequilibrium, but an unknown experimental factor could not be ruled out. Across donors, most TCR sequences were observed very rarely, whereas some public TCRs were present in many individuals.

Note on this clone: Its antigen target is currently unknown. Base qualities are not recorded, but no much larger clone differs from it by a single base.

Library method: the immunoSEQ multiplex PCR assay. The multiplex PCR relied on a mix of 60 forward primers for TCR Vbeta segments and 13 reverse primers for TCR Jbeta segments. The CDR3 region of rearranged TCR beta genes was amplified from genomic DNA by a multiplex PCR assay. Amplified TCR beta libraries were sequenced as 87-base-pair reads on the Illumina HiSeq System. As for the original processing: A later analysis counted about 76 million unique TCR beta chains across the roughly 700 repertoires, and approximately 11 million of these chains were shared by at least two donors. Raw reads were error-corrected and collapsed into unique sequences by a nearest-neighbor algorithm in which closely related sequences were merged to remove PCR and sequencing errors. CDR3 sequences were aligned to IMGT reference sequences to assign V, D and J gene segments. For a sequence to be retained, a match of at least six nucleotides was required to both a V gene segment and a J gene segment. Rearrangements were classified as productive when the CDR3 lacked stop codons and remained in frame with V and J, and all other rearrangements were classified as non-productive. Following IMGT convention, CDR3 was defined as the stretch from the second conserved V-encoded cysteine to the conserved J-encoded phenylalanine. The earlier analysis of 500 to 600 of the donors excluded sequences that lacked an unambiguous match to a single V gene segment. In an earlier analysis of more than 500 of the donors, a V segment was called functional when productive rearrangements were above 56.7%, and segregating when the standard deviation between donors exceeded 5%. A statistical classification framework was developed to diagnose cytomegalovirus status using the catalog of TCR beta chain sequences. In a later analysis, TCR nucleotide sequences were compared against IMGT/GENE-DB human TR gene sequences so that V and J genes could be assigned. Using the TCRdist pipeline, a later analysis assigned CDR3 sequences along with most-parsimonious VDJ recombination scenarios. A later analysis defined each TCR beta chain by its CDR3 amino acid sequence plus V-gene family, and excluded reads lacking a unique V-gene family. To address suspected cross-contamination and a sequencing artifact, a later analysis removed 550 to 750 highly shared, low-generation-probability nucleotide sequences. In a later analysis, a clonal expansion index was calculated for each public chain from normalized within-repertoire ranks of inferred template counts. Generation probabilities in a later analysis came from a VDJ recombination model fitted to out-of-frame rearrangements, and those results were checked against IGoR. Hypergeometric tests were used in a later analysis to score TCR-TCR, TCR-HLA and TCR-CMV co-occurrence, with a repertoire-size bias correction applied to the TCR pairs. In a later analysis, false discovery rates were estimated by permuting HLA or CMV assignments 20 times. A later analysis grouped co-occurring TCRs with DBSCAN, adding TCRdist sequence similarity when clustering within HLA-allele-positive subsets. For co-occurrence clustering, repertoires with fewer than 30,000 or more than 120,000 public chains were excluded, along with four to six repertoires with anomalous nucleotide sharing. This immuneACCESS table, as held by TCRdb, lists in-frame sequences with V and J called but not all clones. Of the missing ones, under half trace to an unresolved V gene in checked studies; the others have no known cause. V, J and clone size reflect that table, while D and trimming were determined from the DNA. The sample profile shows roughly 190,000 clones; around 62% of them were found once. The ten largest make up 2.5% to 3% of the sample.

The junction shows trimming of 10 bases on V and 2 bases on J, plus 9 bases between the germline ends. CDR3 length: 11 amino acids, cysteine to phenylalanine. The entry retains the CDR3 DNA only, 33 bases that are in frame from base 1. The germline V gene encodes CDR1 SGHAT and CDR2 FQNNGV. The cohort consisted of 650 to 700 healthy bone marrow donors. All cohort members were sampled while nominally healthy, although unrecorded immune exposures were likely present. The donor tested CMV seronegative, placing the donor among the 300 to 450 seronegative members of the cohort. A peripheral blood sample was provided by each donor, and peripheral blood mononuclear cells were used for TCR beta sequencing. The Qiagen DNeasy Blood Extraction Kit was used to extract genomic DNA from the blood cell samples.

Material: PBMCs. Recombination linked TRBV11-2 to TRBJ2-7; matching of 6 bases hints at TRBD2 as the D gene. This TCR was recovered from a man aged 40-49 years in good health and CMV-seronegative. CDR3 loop: CATRGAYEQYF. The bases read TGTGCCACCCGCGGGGCCTACGAGCAGTACTTC.